This TCR beta chain was found in a study of OX40 agonist ivuxolimab in advanced cancers. Study background: Patients receiving dose escalation had hepatocellular carcinoma, melanoma, renal cell or head and neck cancer. Eligibility admitted prior anti-PD-1, anti-PD-L1 or anti-CTLA-4 therapy; around 42% had some. Overall study results and limits: Relative to CD4+ cells, CD8+ T cells on average had more expanded clones.

Germline CDR1 and CDR2: SGHAT and FQNNGV. There are 19 residues in the CDR3. V lost 0 bases to trimming and J lost 6 bases, with 23 bases between them. Here immunoSEQ multiplex PCR was the method, and the copy in TCRdb shows in-frame clones only, minus some. Among 11,000 or so clones, over 75% were seen once, and the ten largest hold about 14%. The sample holds one count of this clone. The antigen remains unidentified. The sequence was collected from an adult with an advanced solid tumor such as melanoma, head and neck, liver or kidney cancer. The input for sequencing was CD4+ or CD8+ T cells sorted from blood, taken in a trial of the OX40 agonist ivuxolimab. This chain uses TRBV11-2 with TRBJ2-2, with D perhaps matching TRBD1 or TRBD2 (6 bases each). This CDR3 reads CASSLEGGLLGQDSGELFF. The DNA for the CDR3 is TGTGCCAGCAGCTTAGAAGGGGGGCTACTAGGTCAGGACTCCGGGGAGCTGTTTTTT.